A selection of T cell receptor beta chains follows, all from one sample in a study of patients and donors after allogeneic stem cell transplantation. Via MiXCR, TCRdb re-called the RT-PCR reads, giving one row per CDR3 protein. The table includes about a million distinct CDR3 sequences, about a sixth detected once. What was sequenced was blood, either unsorted or a sorted T cell fraction (not recorded which). The receptors here all came from a human donor who was either an allogeneic HSCT recipient or a stem cell or donor lymphocyte infusion donor (not recorded which). It is not recorded whose cells these are; they may come from a transplant donor. Each CDR3 is given with its conserved first and last residue. Fields, in order: V gene, J gene, D gene, clone size, CDR3 protein, CDR3 DNA. A D gene is named only where the DNA matches it firmly. Size is stated for part of the rows, as once, few or many counts, or as a class when the clone is expanded.

v_gene: TRBV20-1; j_gene: TRBJ1-5; d_gene: TRBD1; abundance: many; CDR3aa: CSARDRINQPQHF; CDR3nt: TGCAGTGCCCGGGACAGGATCAATCAGCCCCAGCATTTT
v_gene: TRBV6-2/TRBV6-3; j_gene: TRBJ1-1; d_gene: TRBD1; abundance: .; CDR3aa: CASRMGLGQGSNTEAFF; CDR3nt: TGTGCCAGCAGGATGGGGCTGGGACAGGGATCGAACACTGAAGCTTTCTTT
v_gene: TRBV18; j_gene: TRBJ2-7; d_gene: TRBD2; abundance: many; CDR3aa: CASSPRGSSYEQYF; CDR3nt: TGCGCCAGCAGCCCCCGCGGGAGCTCCTACGAGCAGTACTTC
v_gene: TRBV7-9; j_gene: TRBJ2-1; d_gene: .; abundance: .; CDR3aa: CASREQSYNEQFF; CDR3nt: TGTGCCAGCAGGGAGCAGTCCTACAATGAGCAGTTCTTC
v_gene: TRBV12-3/TRBV12-4; j_gene: TRBJ1-1; d_gene: .; abundance: .; CDR3aa: CASNQGIRNTEAFF; CDR3nt: TGTGCCAGCAACCAGGGGATACGGAACACTGAAGCTTTCTTT
v_gene: TRBV5-1; j_gene: TRBJ2-1; d_gene: TRBD2; abundance: few; CDR3aa: CASSLDGSGGRNEQFF; CDR3nt: TGCGCCAGCAGCTTGGACGGTAGCGGGGGTCGTAATGAGCAGTTCTTC
v_gene: TRBV12-3/TRBV12-4; j_gene: TRBJ2-7; d_gene: .; abundance: .; CDR3aa: CASGRGSGQYF; CDR3nt: TGTGCCAGCGGACGGGGGTCGGGGCAGTACTTC
v_gene: TRBV20-1; j_gene: TRBJ2-5; d_gene: .; abundance: few; CDR3aa: CSASFGEPETQYF; CDR3nt: TGCAGTGCTAGTTTCGGGGAGCCGGAGACCCAGTACTTC
v_gene: TRBV12-3/TRBV12-4; j_gene: TRBJ2-5; d_gene: .; abundance: few; CDR3aa: CASSSADQETQYF; CDR3nt: TGTGCCAGCAGTTCTGCGGACCAAGAGACCCAGTACTTC
v_gene: TRBV29-1; j_gene: TRBJ2-3; d_gene: .; abundance: few; CDR3aa: CSVETGEGSITQYF; CDR3nt: TGCAGCGTCGAAACCGGGGAAGGGTCAATTACGCAGTATTTT
v_gene: TRBV20-1; j_gene: TRBJ2-7; d_gene: TRBD2; abundance: few; CDR3aa: CSAPSGKPYEQYF; CDR3nt: TGCAGTGCACCGAGCGGGAAACCCTACGAGCAGTACTTC
v_gene: TRBV5-1; j_gene: TRBJ2-7; d_gene: TRBD2; abundance: few; CDR3aa: CASSYTSGRAYEQYF; CDR3nt: TGCGCCAGCAGCTACACTAGCGGGCGCGCCTACGAGCAGTACTTC
v_gene: TRBV5-5; j_gene: TRBJ1-3; d_gene: .; abundance: few; CDR3aa: CASSLGGFLRDTIYF; CDR3nt: TGTGCCAGCAGCTTGGGAGGTTTTCTTAGAGACACCATATATTTT
v_gene: TRBV29-1; j_gene: TRBJ1-1; d_gene: .; abundance: few; CDR3aa: CSVETGDWTEAFF; CDR3nt: TGCAGCGTCGAAACGGGGGATTGGACTGAAGCTTTCTTT
v_gene: TRBV19; j_gene: TRBJ1-4; d_gene: .; abundance: many; CDR3aa: CASSIGTATNEKLFF; CDR3nt: TGTGCCAGTAGTATTGGGACCGCAACTAATGAAAAACTGTTTTTT
v_gene: TRBV20-1; j_gene: TRBJ2-7; d_gene: TRBD2; abundance: .; CDR3aa: CSAREASGRYEQYF; CDR3nt: TGCAGTGCTAGAGAGGCTAGCGGGAGATACGAGCAGTACTTC
v_gene: TRBV6-5; j_gene: TRBJ1-4; d_gene: .; abundance: .; CDR3aa: CASSYGPGEKLFF; CDR3nt: TGTGCCAGCAGTTACGGGCCTGGGGAAAAACTGTTTTTT
v_gene: TRBV6-5; j_gene: TRBJ1-1; d_gene: TRBD1; abundance: .; CDR3aa: CASSSLHSYRGLKNTEAFF; CDR3nt: TGTGCCAGCAGTTCGCTACACTCCTACAGGGGACTCAAGAACACTGAAGCTTTCTTT
v_gene: TRBV10-3; j_gene: TRBJ2-1; d_gene: .; abundance: .; CDR3aa: CAISESALEQFF; CDR3nt: TGTGCCATCAGTGAGTCGGCCCTTGAGCAGTTCTTC
v_gene: TRBV7-2; j_gene: TRBJ2-1; d_gene: TRBD1; abundance: many; CDR3aa: CASSTDRGSYNEQFF; CDR3nt: TGTGCCAGCAGCACCGACAGGGGCTCCTACAATGAGCAGTTCTTC
v_gene: TRBV7-9; j_gene: TRBJ2-1; d_gene: TRBD2; abundance: few; CDR3aa: CASSLLRSGTSYNEQFF; CDR3nt: TGTGCCAGCAGCTTACTAAGGAGCGGGACCTCCTACAATGAGCAGTTCTTC
v_gene: TRBV27; j_gene: TRBJ1-6; d_gene: .; abundance: .; CDR3aa: CASKFLNSPLHF; CDR3nt: TGTGCCAGCAAATTCCTTAATTCACCCCTCCACTTT
v_gene: TRBV6-1; j_gene: TRBJ1-2; d_gene: TRBD1; abundance: .; CDR3aa: CASSQTGGGYYGYTF; CDR3nt: TGTGCCAGCAGCCAAACAGGGGGGGGATACTATGGCTACACCTTC
v_gene: TRBV7-9; j_gene: TRBJ1-1; d_gene: .; abundance: few; CDR3aa: CASSLAVEEAFF; CDR3nt: TGTGCCAGCAGCTTAGCGGTCGAGGAAGCTTTCTTT
v_gene: TRBV7-6; j_gene: TRBJ2-1; d_gene: .; abundance: .; CDR3aa: CASSLVGTNPYNEQFF; CDR3nt: TGTGCCAGCAGCTTAGTCGGGACAAACCCCTACAATGAGCAGTTCTTC
v_gene: TRBV14; j_gene: TRBJ1-2; d_gene: TRBD1; abundance: .; CDR3aa: CASSLQGKSIGGYTF; CDR3nt: TGTGCCAGCAGCCTACAGGGGAAGAGTATCGGTGGCTACACCTTC
v_gene: TRBV2; j_gene: TRBJ1-1; d_gene: .; abundance: .; CDR3aa: CASSRDLGTEAFF; CDR3nt: TGTGCCAGCAGTCGGGACCTGGGCACTGAAGCTTTCTTT
v_gene: TRBV6-1; j_gene: TRBJ2-3; d_gene: .; abundance: .; CDR3aa: CASSDGVTDTQYF; CDR3nt: TGTGCCAGCAGTGACGGAGTCACAGATACGCAGTATTTT
v_gene: TRBV7-9; j_gene: TRBJ1-2; d_gene: .; abundance: few; CDR3aa: CASSLRGNGYTF; CDR3nt: TGTGCCAGCAGCCTTCGGGGCAATGGCTACACCTTC
v_gene: TRBV3-1; j_gene: TRBJ2-7; d_gene: .; abundance: .; CDR3aa: CASSQGKWGSSYEQYF; CDR3nt: TGTGCCAGCAGCCAAGGGAAGTGGGGGAGCTCCTACGAGCAGTACTTC
v_gene: TRBV7-2; j_gene: TRBJ1-3; d_gene: TRBD1; abundance: .; CDR3aa: CASRTQGAASGNTIYF; CDR3nt: TGTGCCAGCAGGACTCAGGGGGCCGCCTCTGGAAACACCATATATTTT
v_gene: TRBV24-1; j_gene: TRBJ2-1; d_gene: TRBD1; abundance: .; CDR3aa: CATRARTGEYNEQFF; CDR3nt: TGTGCCACCAGGGCGCGGACAGGGGAGTACAATGAGCAGTTCTTC
v_gene: TRBV20-1; j_gene: TRBJ2-7; d_gene: TRBD1; abundance: .; CDR3aa: CSAGRGQGYEQYF; CDR3nt: TGCAGTGCTGGCCGGGGACAGGGCTACGAGCAGTACTTC
v_gene: TRBV7-6; j_gene: TRBJ1-1; d_gene: TRBD1; abundance: .; CDR3aa: CASSPRQGIDAEAFF; CDR3nt: TGTGCCAGCAGCCCCCGACAGGGGATAGACGCTGAAGCTTTCTTT
v_gene: TRBV7-3; j_gene: TRBJ2-1; d_gene: .; abundance: .; CDR3aa: CASSLQGREDEQFF; CDR3nt: TGTGCCAGCAGCTTACAGGGGAGGGAGGATGAGCAGTTCTTC
v_gene: TRBV7-2; j_gene: TRBJ2-5; d_gene: .; abundance: .; CDR3aa: CASSLAGRGQETQYF; CDR3nt: TGTGCCAGCAGCTTAGCCGGCAGGGGCCAAGAGACCCAGTACTTC
v_gene: TRBV29-1; j_gene: TRBJ1-2; d_gene: .; abundance: .; CDR3aa: CSVEEGVSYGYTF; CDR3nt: TGCAGCGTTGAAGAAGGGGTTAGCTATGGCTACACCTTC
v_gene: TRBV2; j_gene: TRBJ1-2; d_gene: .; abundance: .; CDR3aa: CARGRTYGYTF; CDR3nt: TGTGCCAGAGGACGTACCTATGGCTACACCTTC
v_gene: TRBV29-1; j_gene: TRBJ2-5; d_gene: .; abundance: .; CDR3aa: CSVSKSTNDGQETQYF; CDR3nt: TGCAGCGTCAGTAAGTCGACCAATGACGGACAAGAGACCCAGTACTTC
v_gene: TRBV6-1; j_gene: TRBJ2-7; d_gene: TRBD2; abundance: .; CDR3aa: CASSHGGSGGGYEQYF; CDR3nt: TGTGCCAGCAGCCATGGGGGTAGCGGGGGAGGGTACGAGCAGTACTTC
v_gene: TRBV25-1; j_gene: TRBJ2-1; d_gene: TRBD2; abundance: few; CDR3aa: CASSEVAGDYNEQFF; CDR3nt: TGTGCCAGCAGTGAGGTAGCGGGGGATTACAATGAGCAGTTCTTC
v_gene: TRBV4-2; j_gene: TRBJ2-1; d_gene: .; abundance: many; CDR3aa: CASRDNIVNYNEQFF; CDR3nt: TGTGCCAGCAGGGACAATATAGTAAACTACAATGAGCAGTTCTTC
v_gene: TRBV6-2/TRBV6-3; j_gene: TRBJ2-1; d_gene: .; abundance: .; CDR3aa: CASSQVLEQFF; CDR3nt: TGTGCCAGCAGTCAAGTACTTGAGCAGTTCTTC
v_gene: TRBV11-2; j_gene: TRBJ1-1; d_gene: .; abundance: .; CDR3aa: CASSLVSSEAFF; CDR3nt: TGTGCCAGCAGCTTAGTTAGCTCTGAAGCTTTCTTT
v_gene: TRBV5-1; j_gene: TRBJ1-6; d_gene: TRBD1; abundance: .; CDR3aa: CASSLTGAYNSPLHF; CDR3nt: TGCGCCAGCAGCTTGACAGGGGCTTACAATTCACCCCTCCACTTT
v_gene: TRBV27; j_gene: TRBJ1-3; d_gene: TRBD1; abundance: .; CDR3aa: CASSPDRDGNTIYF; CDR3nt: TGTGCCAGCAGCCCGGACAGGGATGGAAACACCATATATTTT
v_gene: TRBV4-1; j_gene: TRBJ2-7; d_gene: .; abundance: few; CDR3aa: CASSQVGALYEQYF; CDR3nt: TGCGCCAGCAGCCAAGTTGGGGCTCTGTACGAGCAGTACTTC
v_gene: TRBV7-6; j_gene: TRBJ2-5; d_gene: TRBD2; abundance: .; CDR3aa: CASSLEAGVETQYF; CDR3nt: TGTGCCAGCAGCTTAGAGGCGGGAGTGGAGACCCAGTACTTC
v_gene: TRBV5-5; j_gene: TRBJ2-1; d_gene: .; abundance: .; CDR3aa: CASSFTSNYNEQFF; CDR3nt: TGTGCCAGCAGCTTCACTAGTAATTACAATGAGCAGTTCTTC
v_gene: TRBV29-1; j_gene: TRBJ2-7; d_gene: TRBD2; abundance: .; CDR3aa: CSVVPSGMVDEQYF; CDR3nt: TGCAGCGTCGTACCTAGCGGGATGGTCGACGAGCAGTACTTC
v_gene: TRBV6-5; j_gene: TRBJ1-2; d_gene: .; abundance: .; CDR3aa: CASLAGDYGYTF; CDR3nt: TGTGCCAGCCTGGCGGGGGACTATGGCTACACCTTC
v_gene: TRBV7-8; j_gene: TRBJ2-2; d_gene: TRBD1; abundance: .; CDR3aa: CASSLSGQGASGELFF; CDR3nt: TGTGCCAGCAGCTTATCGGGACAGGGGGCCTCCGGGGAGCTGTTTTTT
v_gene: TRBV6-5; j_gene: TRBJ2-3; d_gene: .; abundance: .; CDR3aa: CASSYTRGRLSTDTQYF; CDR3nt: TGTGCCAGCAGTTACACCCGAGGAAGACTTAGCACAGATACGCAGTATTTT
v_gene: TRBV6-1; j_gene: TRBJ2-7; d_gene: TRBD2; abundance: .; CDR3aa: CASSEGLAGSYEQYF; CDR3nt: TGTGCCAGCAGTGAGGGACTAGCGGGGTCCTACGAGCAGTACTTC